These T cell receptor beta chains were read from a single sample in a study of tumor and adjacent non-tumor tissue in lung cancer. TCRdb reprocessed the multiplex PCR reads with MiXCR, giving one entry per CDR3 protein. The data show approximately 130,000 distinct CDR3 sequences, about 66% seen once. Sequencing input: lung tumor tissue. These receptors were collected from a man under 40 with non-small cell lung cancer. Both conserved end residues are part of each CDR3. The D gene is left open where the match is weak. Size is stated for part of the rows, as once, few or many counts, or as a class when the clone is expanded.

CDR3 protein	CDR3 DNA	clone size	J gene	D gene	V gene
CASVQETQYF	TGTGCCAGCGTACAAGAGACCCAGTACTTC	many	TRBJ2-5	.	TRBV6-1
CASSLVVGLGSYEQYF	TGTGCCAGCAGTTTGGTAGTAGGGTTAGGCTCCTACGAGCAGTACTTC	many	TRBJ2-7	.	TRBV12-3/TRBV12-4
CASSLQENTEAFF	TGTGCCAGCAGCCTACAGGAGAACACTGAAGCTTTCTTT	many	TRBJ1-1	.	TRBV11-3
CASSFDRGPYNEQFF	TGTGCCAGCAGCTTTGACAGGGGCCCCTACAATGAGCAGTTCTTC	.	TRBJ2-1	TRBD1	TRBV5-8
CSASVGASDSNTEAFF	TGCAGTGCTAGTGTGGGGGCTAGCGACTCGAACACTGAAGCTTTCTTT	many	TRBJ1-1	.	TRBV20-1
CASSLLGAGGTQYF	TGTGCCAGCAGCTTACTAGGGGCTGGCGGGACCCAGTACTTC	many	TRBJ2-5	.	TRBV7-2
CASSPESGRSGELFF	TGTGCCAGCAGCCCAGAAAGCGGGAGATCCGGGGAGCTGTTTTTT	.	TRBJ2-2	TRBD2	TRBV5-4
CASQLGGAGNEQFF	TGTGCCAGCCAGCTGGGGGGGGCCGGAAATGAGCAGTTCTTC	many	TRBJ2-1	.	TRBV6-5
CAYSIYSNQPQHF	TGTGCCTATTCGATCTATAGCAATCAGCCCCAGCATTTT	.	TRBJ1-5	.	TRBV30
CASSWTSQEPQYF	TGTGCCAGCAGTTGGACTTCCCAAGAGCCCCAGTACTTC	once	TRBJ2-5	.	TRBV12-3/TRBV12-4
CASSSLDTQHF	TGTGCCAGCAGTTCTCTTGATACGCAGCATTTT	.	TRBJ1-5	.	TRBV12-3/TRBV12-4
CASSSTPSGANALTF	TGCGCCAGCAGCTCCACACCCTCTGGGGCCAACGCCCTGACTTTC	.	TRBJ2-6	.	TRBV4-3
CSVVVAAAILGGYTF	TGCAGCGTTGTTGTGGCAGCGGCAATCCTGGGAGGCTACACCTTC	.	TRBJ1-2	.	TRBV29-1